The next 28 T cell receptor beta chains were all read from a single sample in a study of Graves' ophthalmopathy and Graves' hyperthyroidism. From RNA, the CDR3 regions of TCR beta chains were amplified and sequenced. HTBI-primed RT-PCR formed the first round, and a multiplex PCR formed the second. A single record per CDR3 protein comes from TCRdb applying MiXCR to the multiplex PCR reads. Here the sample spans some 1.1 million distinct CDR3 sequences, around a third being singletons. Sequencing was performed on peripheral blood or thyroid tissue (not recorded which). These receptors all stem from an adult man with Graves' hyperthyroidism.

The CDR3 protein is CASSFWTGNDQPQHF. CDR3 nucleotide sequence: TGTGCCAGCAGCTTTTGGACAGGGAACGATCAGCCCCAGCATTTT. The chain couples TRBV5-4 to TRBJ1-5, with TRBD1 matching over 8 bases. The CDR3 totals 15 residues. The V gene's germline CDR1 is SGHNT and CDR2 YYREEE (reference sequence). With 2 bases clipped from V and 5 bases from J, the junction kept 6 bases outside the gene matches.

Note on this clonotype: This may be a read error: a much more frequent sequence differs by one nucleotide. Here the CDR3 DNA reads TGTGCCAGCAGCTCGGACAGGAGAATAATGGACACTGAAGCTTTCTTT. Amino acids: CASSSDRRIMDTEAFF. The chain uses TRBV7-2 and TRBJ1-1; 7 bases are a match to TRBD1. The CDR3 length is 16 residues. Unmatched junction bases numbered 11, after V lost 4 bases and J lost 3 bases. CDR1 is SGHTA and CDR2 is FQGNSA in the germline V gene.

Note on this clonotype: One junction end disagrees with the germline gene, perhaps due to a read error. The V call is TRBV7-9, the J call TRBJ2-5; 15 bases agree with TRBD2. Germline assignment: CDR1 SEHNR and CDR2 FQNEAQ (reference sequence). This CDR3 is built from 16 residues. The CDR3 DNA is TGTGCCAGCAGCTACATGGGACTAGCGGGGGGAGAGACCCAGTGCTTC. It yields the protein CASSYMGLAGGETQCF.

The chain links TRBV3-1 to TRBJ1-2; 7 nucleotides line up with TRBD1. With 2 bases clipped from V and 0 bases from J, the junction kept 6 bases outside the gene matches. Germline CDR1 reads LGHDT; CDR2 reads YNNKEL (reference sequence). The CDR3 runs 16 residues. CDR3 amino acids: CASSQNRDRANYGYTF. CDR3 sequence (DNA): TGTGCCAGCAGCCAAAACCGGGACAGAGCTAACTATGGCTACACCTTC.

This clonotype was seen repeatedly, ten times or more. The V and J genes are TRBV13 and TRBJ1-2, with D possibly matching TRBD1 (6 bases). V lost 5 bases and J 3 bases, leaving 16 bases between the germline ends. This CDR3 spans 15 amino acids. Germline V gene sequence: CDR1 PRHDT, CDR2 FYEKMQ (reference sequence). CDR3 in amino acids: CASSPTNRADYGYTF. DNA of the CDR3: TGTGCCAGCAGCCCCACAAACAGGGCTGACTATGGCTACACCTTC.

In regard to this clonotype: This may be a read error, as it is one base from a much larger clone. This sequence joins TRBV10-3 and TRBJ2-7; 11 nucleotides agree with TRBD2. CDR3 length equals 14 residues. The germline V gene has CDR1 ENHRY and CDR2 SYGVKD. CDR3 region: CASSRLAGSNEQCF. CDR3 in DNA: TGTGCCAGCAGTCGACTAGCGGGGTCGAACGAGCAGTGCTTC.

V and J are TRBV9 and TRBJ2-2; D may be TRBD2 (5 bases). Germline V gene lookup returns CDR1 SGDLS and CDR2 YYNGEE. The CDR3 loop spans 17 amino acids. V was cut by 0 bases and J by 4 bases, with 16 bases left in between. Written as DNA, the CDR3 is TGTGCCAGCAGCGTAGGATTTCGGGGTGGGAGCACCGGGGAGCTGTTTTTT. Translated: CASSVGFRGGSTGELFF.

The chain recombines TRBV11-1 with TRBJ2-1; possible D gene TRBD1, 7 bases. The germline CDR1 and CDR2 sequences are SGHAT and FQDESV (reference sequence). The CDR3 runs to 15 residues. Trimming cost V 5 bases and J 0 bases, with 11 bases left between them. This CDR3 is CASSAGQSSYNEQFF. In nucleotides, the CDR3 is TGTGCCAGCAGCGCGGGACAGAGCTCCTACAATGAGCAGTTCTTC.

This clonotype was counted ten times or more. The CDR3 nucleotides are TGCGCCAGCAGTGCGCCAGGGTTTTTTGAGACCCAGTACTTC. The encoded protein is CASSAPGFFETQYF. The chain employs TRBV10-2 and TRBJ2-5, with a possible D match to TRBD1 (5 bases). Trimming stripped 4 bases from V and 5 bases from J, with 14 bases between. Per germline, CDR1 WSHSY and CDR2 SAAADI. The CDR3 covers 14 residues.

This clonotype was observed many times. The genes are TRBV10-1 and TRBJ2-5; D not certain. V lost 2 bases, J lost 4 bases, and 17 bases lay in between. Germline lookup yields CDR1 WNHNN and CDR2 SYGVQD (reference sequence). The CDR3 length is 16 residues. The CDR3 loop reads CASSEDSGGMAETQYF. The CDR3, as DNA: TGCGCCAGCAGTGAGGATTCTGGCGGAATGGCAGAGACCCAGTACTTC.

Only a few counts were recorded for this clonotype. The rearrangement uses TRBV7-2 and TRBJ1-3, with D possibly TRBD1 on 5 matching bases. CDR1 is SGHTA, CDR2 FQGNSA, per germline. CDR3 size: 15 residues. V lost 3 bases to trimming and J lost 4 bases, with 13 bases between them. The DNA for the CDR3 is TGTGCCAGCAGCTTCCAGGGCTCCCTCGGAAACACCATATATTTT. Protein: CASSFQGSLGNTIYF.

In regard to this clonotype: A read error may produce the germline difference seen at one junction end. The chain recombines TRBV19 with TRBJ2-7; 15 nucleotides agree with TRBD2. Germline loops: CDR1 LNHDA, CDR2 SQIVND (reference sequence). The CDR3 runs 18 residues. As DNA, the CDR3 is TGTCCCAGTAGTCCCTGGGGACTAGCGGGAGGCCAGGTATACGAGCAGTACTTC. Translated, it gives CPSSPWGLAGGQVYEQYF.

This clonotype was recorded at least ten times. V is TRBV7-8 and J is TRBJ1-1; D gene ambiguous. Trimming cost V 2 bases and J 1 base, with 8 bases left between them. CDR1 is SGHVS and CDR2 is FQNEAQ in the germline V gene. The CDR3 is made up of 14 amino acids. CDR3 in amino acids: CASSLFSSNTEAFF. In nucleotides, the CDR3 is TGTGCCAGCAGCTTATTCAGTTCGAACACTGAAGCTTTCTTT.

This clonotype was counted ten times or more. This chain links TRBV5-1 with TRBJ1-6; 8 bases fit TRBD1. Germline CDR1 SGHRS, CDR2 YFSETQ. V was pared by 2 bases and J by 9 bases, with 7 bases of the junction left unmatched. The CDR3 length is 15 residues. The CDR3 protein is CASSLKRQGSSPLHF. CDR3 nucleotide sequence: TGCGCCAGCAGCTTAAAACGACAGGGGAGTTCACCCCTCCACTTT.

This clonotype was observed a few times. The chain joins TRBV10-3 to TRBJ2-2; TRBD2 is a possible D gene (6 bases). The CDR3 covers 12 residues. CDR1 ENHRY and CDR2 SYGVKD come from the germline V gene. Trimming left V 8 bases short and J 4 bases short, with 8 bases between. DNA for the CDR3: TGTGCCATCGCGGGAAGCACCGGGGAGCTGTTTTTT. As protein: CAIAGSTGELFF.

The chain joins TRBV10-3 to TRBJ1-2; possible D gene TRBD1, 6 bases. The DNA end favors TRBJ2-4, so the J call may be wrong. Germline V gives CDR1 ENHRY, CDR2 SYGVKD. The CDR3 is made up of 12 amino acids. For the CDR3, the DNA is TGTGCCATCAGTGAAGACAGGAAGAATCAGTACTTC. The encoded protein is CAISEDRKNQYF.

The chain couples TRBV19 to TRBJ2-7, with D tentatively TRBD1 (6 bases). CDR3 length: 13 residues. CDR1 is LNHDA and CDR2 is SQIVND in the germline V gene (reference sequence). V was trimmed by 4 bases and J by 6 bases, leaving 13 bases between them. CDR3 sequence: CASSTYGGAEQYF. The DNA for the CDR3 is TGTGCCAGTAGTACCTATGGGGGCGCCGAGCAGTACTTC.

On this clonotype: One end of the junction is discordant with germline, which a read error may explain. The chain is built from TRBV10-3 and TRBJ1-1; the D is unclear. The CDR3 is made up of 14 amino acids. The germline gives CDR1 ENHRY, CDR2 SYGVKD. Written as DNA, the CDR3 is TGTGCCATCAGTTACTCCGGGAGAAACACTGAAGCTCTCTTT. Translating it yields CAISYSGRNTEALF.

At least ten counts were recorded for this clonotype. The rearrangement uses TRBV12-3 or TRBV12-4 and TRBJ1-1; 8 bases fit TRBD1. The J segment lost 6 bases and the V segment lost 4 bases, leaving 4 bases of the junction unmatched. This CDR3 region has 13 residues. CDR3 in DNA: TGTGCCAGCAGTTCCGGACAGGGCGCTGAAGCTTTCTTT. It encodes CASSSGQGAEAFF.

The chain recombines TRBV25-1 with TRBJ2-1; D gene ambiguous. This CDR3 comprises 14 residues. Trimming took off 4 bases at V and 5 bases at J, with 12 bases between the two ends. CDR1 is MGHDK, CDR2 SYGVNS, per germline. The CDR3 DNA reads as TGTGCCAGCAGTGCATCGGGTCGGAACAATGAGCAGTTCTTC. Its translation: CASSASGRNNEQFF.

This clonotype was found once. The rearrangement uses TRBV7-2 and TRBJ2-7, with 9 bases aligning to TRBD2. The germline V gene has CDR1 SGHTA and CDR2 FQGNSA. The trim removed 5 bases at V and 7 bases at J, leaving 15 bases unmatched. The CDR3 runs to 16 residues. CDR3 bases: TGTGCCAGCAGCCCTAGACCAGGGACTAGCCGCGGGGAGCAGTACTTC. Protein sequence: CASSPRPGTSRGEQYF.

This clonotype was observed a handful of times. CDR3: CASTPPLNTYEQYF. The CDR3 DNA follows: TGTGCCAGCACGCCCCCCTTAAACACCTACGAGCAGTACTTC. The chain carries TRBV7-9 and TRBJ2-7; D remains unclear. The CDR3 runs 14 residues. CDR1 is SEHNR and CDR2 is FQNEAQ in the germline V gene (reference sequence). V was clipped by 7 bases and J by 2 bases, with 15 bases between them. Filled out from reference TRBV7-9 and TRBJ2-7, the complete variable domain reads DTGVSQNPRHKITKRGQNVTFRCDPISEHNRLYWYRQTLGQGPEFLTYFQNEAQLEKSRLLSDRFSAERPKGSFSTLEIQRTEQGDSAMYLCASTPPLNTYEQYFGPGTRLTVT.

The chain is built from TRBV7-9 and TRBJ2-7, with 9 bases that match TRBD1. V dropped 4 bases and J dropped 5; count of bases not matched to a gene: 9. The CDR3 runs 15 residues. Germline assignment: CDR1 SEHNR and CDR2 FQNEAQ (reference sequence). The CDR3 region has the DNA TGTGCCAGCAGCTCACCGGGACAGGGTCGCGACGAGCAGTACTTC. The encoded protein is CASSSPGQGRDEQYF.

This clonotype was counted once. The rearrangement links TRBV5-1 to TRBJ1-1; TRBD1 might be the D (6 bases). V lost 3 bases, J lost 4 bases, and 13 bases lay in between. There are 14 residues in the CDR3. Germline V CDR1 and CDR2: SGHRS, YFSETQ. The CDR3 nucleotides are TGCGCCAGCAGCTCGGACAGAATGAGCACTGAAGCTTTCTTT. Amino acids: CASSSDRMSTEAFF.

In this sample, this clonotype turned up many times. The chain employs TRBV9 and TRBJ2-6; TRBD1 matches 7 bases. The J segment lost 2 bases and the V segment lost 5 bases, leaving 7 bases of the junction unmatched. The CDR3 totals 16 residues. Germline V lookup: CDR1 SGDLS, CDR2 YYNGEE. CDR3 sequence (DNA): TGTGCCAGCAGTCCCGCCGGGACAGCTGGGGCCAACGTCCTGACTTTC. It codes for CASSPAGTAGANVLTF.

On this clonotype itself: Since no conserved phenylalanine or tryptophan closes the CDR3, a read error is the likely cause. The DNA is left out, because the CDR3 cannot be placed on it with certainty; the CDR3 is given as TCRdb lists it. The CDR3 region is CAGSPSGSPYEQHL. The rearrangement joins TRBV7-2 to TRBJ2-7. Germline V CDR1 and CDR2: SGHTA, FQGNSA. Ends included, the CDR3 has 14 residues.

The chain is built from TRBV12-3 or TRBV12-4 and TRBJ2-7, with D possibly being TRBD1 (5 bases). V was clipped by 4 bases and J by 4 bases, with 17 bases between them. This CDR3 has 15 amino acids. The CDR3 nucleotides are TGTGCCAGCAGTTCCAGGGCTGGCAGTCAGTACGAGCAGTACTTC. It specifies CASSSRAGSQYEQYF.

This clonotype was detected a few times. The gene calls are TRBV5-1 and TRBJ1-4; D remains ambiguous. Trimming took off 3 bases at V and 5 bases at J, with 14 bases between the two ends. Germline CDR1 reads SGHRS; CDR2 reads YFSETQ. The CDR3 loop spans 15 amino acids. In DNA, the CDR3 is TGCGCCAGCAGCTCTGCAGGACCCCGGAATGAAAAACTGTTTTTT. Its protein is CASSSAGPRNEKLFF.